This T cell receptor (beta chain) was identified in a study of T-cell memory formation after mild COVID-19. Study observations and caveats: Shrinking CD4+ clones were chiefly CM and EM; CD8+ ones were chiefly EMRA. Second-wave clones peaking on day 37 lacked confirmed SARS-CoV-2 specificity.

In this sample, this clonotype turned up many times. No antigen is known for it. Using constant-segment primers, 5'RACE produced TCR alpha and TCR beta cDNA libraries carrying sample barcodes and UMIs. Using its own MiXCR run on the 5' RACE reads, TCRdb lists one record per CDR3 protein. The profile shows 250,000 to 350,000 distinct CDR3 sequences, 19% of them singletons. The CDR3 extends over 15 amino acids. The germline V gene has CDR1 SGHDT and CDR2 YYEEEE. The V end lost 4 bases, the J end lost 6 bases, and 16 bases lay between the germline ends. This chain connects TRBV5-6 to TRBJ1-4; maybe TRBD1 (6 bases). The receptor's source is a man aged 18 to 29 who had mild COVID-19 (a few samples of this study predate the infection). Cell type and time point are not known. Material for sequencing was PBMCs or a T cell subset sorted from them (not recorded which). The CDR3 region is CASSRPGGWDEKLFF. The CDR3 nucleotides are TGTGCCAGCAGCCGCCCGGGGGGCTGGGATGAAAAACTGTTTTTT.